Below, 14 T cell receptor beta chains from the same sample are listed, as sequenced in a study of immune heterogeneity within non-small cell lung tumors. At 550 to 600 ng per sample, bulk tumor genomic DNA provided the template. While surgery was under way, several biopsies spaced far apart were taken per primary tumor. The study cohort was described as untreated, and its members had newly diagnosed non-small cell lung cancer. They went on to have curative surgery. It was with 32 V and 13 J primers that multiplex PCR amplified TCR beta CDR3. Using its own MiXCR run on the multiplex PCR reads, TCRdb lists one record per CDR3 protein. The data contain 15,000 or so distinct CDR3 sequences, approximately 30% of them singletons. Sample: lung tumor tissue. The receptors originated from a woman aged 50 to 65 with non-small cell lung cancer.

Concerning this clonotype itself: A much larger clone differs from this one at a single base, so this may be a read error. The V and J genes are TRBV28 and TRBJ1-6; D uncertain. CDR1 is MDHEN, CDR2 SYDVKM, per germline. Trimming pared 5 bases from V and 14 bases from J, leaving 16 bases between. The CDR3 totals 13 residues. CDR3 in amino acids: CASSVHWAGTLHF. The CDR3 DNA is TGTGCCAGCAGTGTACACTGGGCCGGGACCCTCCACTTT.

This clonotype was counted many times. V is TRBV7-6 and J is TRBJ2-7; unclear D gene. Germline loops: CDR1 SGHVS, CDR2 FNYEAQ. V gave up 6 bases and J gave up 7 bases, with 13 bases separating them. The CDR3 consists of 12 residues. The CDR3 protein is CASSQAVGEQYF. The CDR3 bases are TGTGCCAGCAGTCAAGCCGTGGGTGAGCAGTACTTC.

Within the sample, this clonotype is medium-sized. CDR3 DNA: TGTGCCAGCAGTTCCCCCGAGGGACTGCATCAGCCCCAGCATTTT. This sequence encodes CASSSPEGLHQPQHF. This chain connects TRBV28 to TRBJ1-5; the D gene is possibly TRBD1 (5 bases). Germline CDR1 MDHEN, CDR2 SYDVKM. The CDR3 runs to 15 residues. Trimming took 4 bases from V and 5 from J, leaving 15 bases between them.

The V gene is TRBV6-2 or TRBV6-3, the J gene TRBJ2-7, with TRBD2 matching 12 bases. Looked up from germline, CDR1 is MNHEY and CDR2 is SVGEGT. This CDR3 has 17 amino acids. Trimming took 6 bases from V and 0 from J; bases not matched to a gene: 9. CDR3 nucleotides: TGTGCCAGCAGCACCGGGACTAGCGGGCCTGTCTCCTACGAGCAGTACTTC. Translating gives CASSTGTSGPVSYEQYF.

The chain joins TRBV27 to TRBJ2-3; 12 bases match TRBD2. Germline V gene sequence: CDR1 MNHEY, CDR2 SMNVEV (reference sequence). V lost 4 bases, J lost 1 base, and 3 bases stayed unmatched. CDR3 length: 16 amino acids. The CDR3 protein is CASSSRLAGGTDTQYF. In DNA, the CDR3 is TGTGCCAGCAGTTCTCGACTAGCGGGAGGCACAGATACGCAGTATTTT.

This clonotype was recorded at least ten times. This rearrangement joins TRBV24-1 to TRBJ2-3, with 9 bases identical to TRBD2. Germline V gene lookup returns CDR1 KGHDR and CDR2 SFDVKD. V trimming: 3 bases; J trimming: 4 bases; junction bases outside the gene matches: 7. This CDR3 is 16 amino acids long. CDR3 protein: CATSDQRSGGSDTQYF. CDR3 in DNA: TGTGCCACCAGTGATCAAAGGAGCGGGGGGTCAGATACGCAGTATTTT.

This clonotype counts as medium-sized (0.01 to 0.1%). The genes are TRBV30 and TRBJ2-7; D possibly corresponds to TRBD1 (6 bases). The CDR3 runs to 15 residues. V dropped 4 bases and J dropped 2 bases, with 18 bases sitting between them. CDR1 and CDR2 (germline): GTSNPN, SVGIG (reference sequence). The CDR3 sequence is CAWTPSYRATYEQYF. The DNA of the CDR3 is TGTGCCTGGACCCCCTCCTACAGGGCCACCTACGAGCAGTACTTC.

This chain's CDR3 is CASFTTGAGNTIYF. The DNA of the CDR3 is TGTGCCAGCTTTACCACTGGTGCTGGAAACACCATATATTTT. J is TRBJ1-3 and V is TRBV28; D gene unclear. Germline V CDR1 and CDR2: MDHEN, SYDVKM. V lost 8 bases, J lost 2 bases, and 13 bases lay in between. The CDR3 runs 14 residues.

This clonotype was seen at least ten times. The V and J genes are TRBV30 and TRBJ2-6; D is undetermined. V shed 4 bases and J shed 0 bases, with 10 bases lying between them. Per germline, CDR1 GTSNPN and CDR2 SVGIG (reference sequence). The length of the CDR3 is 15 residues. CDR3: CAWKLPYSGANVLTF. The CDR3 DNA follows: TGTGCCTGGAAACTCCCGTACTCTGGGGCCAACGTCCTGACTTTC.

This clonotype was recorded at least ten times. V usage is TRBV10-2 and J usage is TRBJ1-6; 10 nucleotides match TRBD1. The trim removed 4 bases at V and 7 bases at J, leaving 13 bases unmatched. There are 18 residues in the CDR3. Germline V gene sequence: CDR1 WSHSY, CDR2 SAAADI. This chain's CDR3 is CASSAVGTGVIPNSPLHF. In nucleotides, the CDR3 is TGCGCCAGCAGTGCGGTTGGGACAGGGGTCATCCCCAATTCACCCCTCCACTTT.

This sequence joins TRBV27 and TRBJ2-2; D gene unclear. Deletions cut 0 bases from V and 6 bases from J, with 5 bases between. This CDR3 spans 13 amino acids. The germline V gene encodes CDR1 MNHEY and CDR2 SMNVEV (reference sequence). DNA of the CDR3: TGTGCCAGCAGTTTATCGTTCCCCGGGGAGCTGTTTTTT. This translates into CASSLSFPGELFF.

J is TRBJ2-2 and V is TRBV5-5; D not certain. Trimming took off 0 bases at V and 0 bases at J, with 6 bases between the two ends. The CDR3 is 15 residues long. Germline V gene lookup returns CDR1 SGHKS and CDR2 YYEKEE (reference sequence). The chain's CDR3 is CASSLGHTNTGELFF. The CDR3 DNA is TGTGCCAGCAGCTTGGGACACACGAACACCGGGGAGCTGTTTTTT.

This clonotype is classed as medium-sized. The chain carries TRBV7-2 and TRBJ2-7; TRBD2 aligns across 7 bases. In germline, CDR1 is SGHTA, CDR2 FQGNSA. This CDR3 is 15 amino acids long. V trimming: 1 base; J trimming: 7 bases; junction bases outside the gene matches: 10. The CDR3 spells CASSLVGGTGGEQYF. CDR3 DNA sequence: TGTGCCAGCAGCTTAGTCGGCGGAACGGGGGGAGAGCAGTACTTC.

With respect to this clonotype: A much larger clone differs from this one at a single base, so this may be a read error. The gene calls are TRBV27 and TRBJ1-4; tentative D call: TRBD1 (5 bases). CDR3 length: 13 amino acids. Germline CDR1 and CDR2: MNHEY and SMNVEV (reference sequence). Trimming shortened V by 5 bases and J by 11 bases, and 15 bases separated the two germline ends. The CDR3 region is CASSESYGGKLFF. In DNA form, the CDR3 reads TGTGCCAGCAGTGAGTCCTACGGGGGGAAACTGTTTTTT.